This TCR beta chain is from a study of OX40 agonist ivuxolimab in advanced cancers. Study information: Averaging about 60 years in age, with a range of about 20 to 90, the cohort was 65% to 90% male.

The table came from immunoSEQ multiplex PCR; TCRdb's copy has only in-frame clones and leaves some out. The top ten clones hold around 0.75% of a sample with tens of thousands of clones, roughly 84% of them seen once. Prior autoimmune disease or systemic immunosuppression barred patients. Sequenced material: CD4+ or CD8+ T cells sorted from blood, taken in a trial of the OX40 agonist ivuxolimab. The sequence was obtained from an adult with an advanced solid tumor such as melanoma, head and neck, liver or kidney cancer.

The CDR3, as DNA: TGTGCCAGCAGTTACGTAGCGGGAGGGCGCGAGCAGTACTTC. It translates to CASSYVAGGREQYF. V is TRBV6-6 and J is TRBJ2-7; 11 nucleotides agree with TRBD2. The CDR3 spans 14 residues. Germline V gene sequence: CDR1 MNHNY, CDR2 SVGAGI (reference sequence). Trimming at V came to 2 bases and at J to 6 bases, leaving 3 bases not matched to a gene.